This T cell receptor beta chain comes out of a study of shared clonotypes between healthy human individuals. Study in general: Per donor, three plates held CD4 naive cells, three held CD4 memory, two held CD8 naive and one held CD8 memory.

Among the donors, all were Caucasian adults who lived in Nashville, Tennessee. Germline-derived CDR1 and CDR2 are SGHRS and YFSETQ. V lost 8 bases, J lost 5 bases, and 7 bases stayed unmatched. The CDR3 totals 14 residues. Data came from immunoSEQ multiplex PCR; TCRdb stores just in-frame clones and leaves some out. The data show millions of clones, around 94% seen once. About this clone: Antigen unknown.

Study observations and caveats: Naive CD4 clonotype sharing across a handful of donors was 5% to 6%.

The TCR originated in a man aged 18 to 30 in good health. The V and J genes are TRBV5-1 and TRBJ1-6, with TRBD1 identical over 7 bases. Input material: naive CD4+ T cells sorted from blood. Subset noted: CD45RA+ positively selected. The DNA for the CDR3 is TGCGCCAGTGGTCCGGGACAGAATAATTCACCCCTCCACTTT. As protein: CASGPGQNNSPLHF.